These T cell receptor beta chains were read from a single sample in a study of control samples from healthy donors and cancer patients. Repertoires were generated with immunoSEQ multiplex PCR, while TCRdb's copy carries only in-frame clones and drops some. Among roughly 98,000 clones listed, roughly 93% were seen once. The sample taken for sequencing was blood. All receptors come from a man between 18 and 29 years old in good health. CDR3s include the opening cysteine and the closing phenylalanine or tryptophan. The D gene is left open where the match is weak. Not all rows give a size; the values are once, few, many and, for expanded clones, a class.

j_call d_call clone_size v_call cdr3_nt cdr3_aa
TRBJ1-4 . once TRBV10-3 TGTGCCATCAGTGAAACGGGAAAAAATGAAAAACTGTTTTTT CAISETGKNEKLFF
TRBJ2-1 . . TRBV6-5 TGTGCCAGCAGTTACCATGGGGTCAATGAGCAGTTCTTC CASSYHGVNEQFF
TRBJ1-3 . . TRBV12-3/TRBV12-4 TGTGCCAGCCCAGGTTCTGGAAACACCATATATTTT CASPGSGNTIYF
TRBJ2-2 TRBD2 . TRBV30 TGTGCTCATCACATAGGGACTAGCGGGAGTATGGGCGGGGAGCTGTTTTTT CAHHIGTSGSMGGELFF
TRBJ1-2 . once TRBV12-3/TRBV12-4 TGTGCCAGCAATTCTCAGGCTAACTATGGCTACACCTTC CASNSQANYGYTF
TRBJ2-1 TRBD2 . TRBV7-2 TGTGCCAGCAGCCGTTATCCCCCGGGGGCTAGCGGGGGGAATGAGCAGTTCTTC CASSRYPPGASGGNEQFF
TRBJ1-2 . . TRBV18 TGTGCCAGCTCACCAAGAAATGAGCCGGGGGCGGGAGGCTACACCTTC CASSPRNEPGAGGYTF
TRBJ1-5 . . TRBV27 TGTGCCAGCAGTTTATCTGGCAGCAATCAGCCCCAGCATTTT CASSLSGSNQPQHF
TRBJ1-2 . . TRBV25-1 TGTGCCAGCAGTGCCCCTATCTATGGCTACACCTTC CASSAPIYGYTF
TRBJ1-1 TRBD1 . TRBV6-1 TGTGCCAGCAGTGAACCTCCCTGGACAGGGGCAAACACTGAAGCTTTCTTT CASSEPPWTGANTEAFF
TRBJ1-2 . . TRBV5-4 TGTGCCAGCAGCTTGGTCCACCAAAAAGGGTTCGAGTATGGCTACACCTTC CASSLVHQKGFEYGYTF
TRBJ2-7 . once TRBV3-1/TRBV3-2 TGTGCCAGCAGCCACTCATTAGTTCTTTCCTCCTCCTACGAGCAGTACTTC CASSHSLVLSSSYEQYF
TRBJ1-1 . . TRBV9 TGTGCCAGCAGCGTAGCACTTGATCCGGATCTGGTGTCCACTGAAGCTTTCTTT CASSVALDPDLVSTEAFF
TRBJ2-5 . . TRBV27 TGTGCCAGCAGTCGGACCCGACCAGGGGACGTGGAGACCCAGTACTTC CASSRTRPGDVETQYF
TRBJ1-2 . once TRBV19 TGTGCCAGTAGTATCGGGGGGGCCTATGGCTACACCTTC CASSIGGAYGYTF
TRBJ1-6 . . TRBV5-1 TGCGCCAGCAGCGCAGGGACCGGACGTAATTCACCCCTCCACTTT CASSAGTGRNSPLHF